The 7 T cell receptor beta chains reported below all come from one sample, sequenced in a study of blood T cell repertoires in COVID-19. Using immunoSEQ multiplex PCR, the repertoire was profiled, and TCRdb retains in-frame clones only, with some absent. The table has about 250,000 clones, about 79% seen once. The sequenced material came from peripheral blood. The receptors shown here come from a man older than 75 with acute or convalescent COVID-19.

The CDR3 DNA reads as TGTGCCAGCAGCCCTACAGGACAGTTGCCCGGGGAGCTGTTTTTT. It is translated as CASSPTGQLPGELFF. This sequence joins TRBV7-8 and TRBJ2-2; maybe TRBD1 (6 bases). Germline lookup yields CDR1 SGHVS and CDR2 FQNEAQ. The CDR3 is 15 amino acids. The V gene lost 5 bases and the J gene lost 6 bases, with 16 bases spanning the gap.

The chain uses TRBV13 and TRBJ2-5; D not certain. CDR3 size: 11 residues. With 3 bases removed from V and 5 bases from J, the gap between germline ends came to 4 bases. CDR1 and CDR2 (germline): PRHDT, FYEKMQ (reference sequence). In nucleotides, the CDR3 is TGTGCCAGCAGCTTGAGGGAGACCCAGTACTTC. It is translated as CASSLRETQYF.

This clone has just one count. This chain connects TRBV24-1 to TRBJ1-5; 8 positions agree with TRBD1. The CDR3 consists of 15 residues. With 5 bases clipped from V and 3 bases from J, the junction kept 5 bases outside the gene matches. Germline V gene lookup returns CDR1 KGHDR and CDR2 SFDVKD. As DNA, the CDR3 is TGTGCCACCAGTGGAGGGACAGGTATCAATCAGCCCCAGCATTTT. Protein product: CATSGGTGINQPQHF.

The V call is TRBV7-2, the J call TRBJ2-1; weak D call: TRBD2 (5 bases). This CDR3 region has 13 residues. V gave up 6 bases and J gave up 8 bases, with 14 bases separating them. Germline assignment: CDR1 SGHTA and CDR2 FQGNSA. The CDR3 DNA follows: TGTGCCAGCAGACGGACTTCCACGGATGAGCAGTTCTTC. It codes for CASRRTSTDEQFF.

In DNA, the CDR3 is TGTGCCAGCAGCCCCGGCACAGATACGCAGTATTTT. Translating gives CASSPGTDTQYF. The J gene is TRBJ2-3, the V gene TRBV2; D remains ambiguous. Germline assignment: CDR1 SNHLY and CDR2 FYNNEI. The V and J ends lost 6 bases and 1 base respectively, with 5 bases between them. CDR3 size: 12 residues.

The V call is TRBV19, the J call TRBJ1-1; no clear D. With 7 bases removed from V and 1 base from J, the gap between germline ends came to 16 bases. In germline, CDR1 is LNHDA, CDR2 SQIVND (reference sequence). The CDR3 has 15 residues. The CDR3 loop is CASKDTANRNTEAFF. CDR3 bases: TGTGCCAGTAAAGACACTGCCAACCGGAACACTGAAGCTTTCTTT.

CDR3 DNA: TGTGCCAGCTCACCTCTTTCCGGGGAGCTGTTTTTT. Protein product: CASSPLSGELFF. The rearrangement joins TRBV18 to TRBJ2-2; D unresolved. CDR1 and CDR2 from the germline V gene are KGHSH and LQKENI. The CDR3 runs 12 residues. V was trimmed by 3 bases and J by 6 bases, leaving 5 bases between them. Drawing the rest from reference TRBV18 and TRBJ2-2, the complete variable domain is NAGVMQNPRHLVRRRGQEARLRCSPMKGHSHVYWYRQLPEEGLKFMVYLQKENIIDESGMPKERFSAEFPKEGPSILRIQQVVRGDSAAYFCASSPLSGELFFGEGSRLTVL.